This T cell receptor (beta chain) was identified in a study of CD4 T cells in relation to SARS-CoV-2 and coronaviruses. This table comes from immunoSEQ multiplex PCR, and its TCRdb copy is limited to in-frame clones, with some not included. There are about 21,000 clones in the sample; about 80% occur only once, and approximately 15% lies in the top ten. Before the COVID-19 pandemic, during about 2010-2019, CD4+ T cells were taken from unexposed donors. Isolation of CD4+ T cells took place after less than twelve days in culture. Testing used SARS-CoV-2 S/N and four cold-coronavirus spikes on unexposed-donor CD4+ T cells, cells permitting. PBMCs were plated at a few million per well in IL-2-containing medium. The CDR3 consists of 15 residues. Trimming stripped 0 bases from V and 2 bases from J, with 10 bases between. From germline, CDR1 is SGHDT and CDR2 YYEEEE. With respect to this clone: Antigen specificity is unknown.

The sequence was collected from a human donor in good health. The chain has TRBV5-6 and TRBJ2-3; no definite D call. Sequenced input: CD4+ T cells from PBMCs, cultured in vitro. The DNA of the CDR3 is TGTGCCAGCAGCTTGGCCCAGATCTACACAGATACGCAGTATTTT. It specifies CASSLAQIYTDTQYF.